This is a list of T cell receptor beta chains from one sample in a study of cytomegalovirus exposure and HLA in healthy donors. Assay used: immunoSEQ multiplex PCR; TCRdb lists only in-frame clones, some missing. This sample's clone table lists 150,000 to 200,000 clones. Input material: PBMCs. These receptor sequences come from a young woman in good health and CMV-seropositive. Both conserved end residues are part of each CDR3. D genes are given only for firm matches.

V: TRBV5-4
J: TRBJ2-3
D: TRBD2
DNA: TGTGCCAGCAGCTTGGGACTAGCGGGAGCCCGACAGACAGATACGCAGTATTTT
CDR3: CASSLGLAGARQTDTQYF

V: TRBV19
J: TRBJ1-5
D: -
DNA: TGTGCCAGTAAGGAGTTCGGCAATCAGCCCCAGCATTTT
CDR3: CASKEFGNQPQHF

V: TRBV13
J: TRBJ2-1
D: TRBD2
DNA: TGTGCCAGCAGCTCGCCGGGGGAGCGGGGAACGGGTGAGCAGTTCTTC
CDR3: CASSSPGERGTGEQFF

V: TRBV7-9
J: TRBJ1-1
D: TRBD1
DNA: TGTGCCAGCAGGGCAGGGGGTATCGGTAACACTGAAGCTTTCTTT
CDR3: CASRAGGIGNTEAFF

V: TRBV4-2
J: TRBJ2-3
D: -
DNA: TGTGCCAGCAGCCAAGAAGAAGGCGGGACAGATACGCAGTATTTT
CDR3: CASSQEEGGTDTQYF

V: TRBV5-6
J: TRBJ1-3
D: -
DNA: TGTGCCAGCAGCCCCCGGGGGGCTGGAAACACCATATATTTT
CDR3: CASSPRGAGNTIYF

V: TRBV7-9
J: TRBJ2-7
D: -
DNA: TGTGCCAGCAAGTCGGACGGGGCCTACGAGCAGTACTTC
CDR3: CASKSDGAYEQYF

V: TRBV7-9
J: TRBJ1-2
D: TRBD1
DNA: TGTGCCAGCAGCTTTAGGGAAACAGGGGGTCTTGGCTACACCTTC
CDR3: CASSFRETGGLGYTF

V: TRBV5-1
J: TRBJ1-1
D: -
DNA: TGCGCCAGCAGCTCCCAATCCATGAACACTGAAGCTTTCTTT
CDR3: CASSSQSMNTEAFF

V: TRBV7-2
J: TRBJ1-4
D: -
DNA: TGTGCCAGCAGCCAAACAGGGACAACTAATGAAAAACTGTTTTTT
CDR3: CASSQTGTTNEKLFF

V: TRBV5-4
J: TRBJ2-2
D: -
DNA: TGTGCCAGCAGCTTGGACAGGGACCGGGAGCTGTTTTTT
CDR3: CASSLDRDRELFF

V: TRBV10-3
J: TRBJ2-3
D: TRBD2
DNA: TGTGCCATCAGTGGTAACACTATGGGAGGGGCGGCAGATACGCAGTATTTT
CDR3: CAISGNTMGGAADTQYF

V: TRBV4-1
J: TRBJ2-5
D: TRBD2
DNA: TGCGCCAGCAGCCAGGACTTTCCTAGCGGGGGGGCCGGAGAGACCCAGTACTTC
CDR3: CASSQDFPSGGAGETQYF

V: TRBV5-1
J: TRBJ2-2
D: -
DNA: TGCGCCAGCAGCTCGCCGCCGGGACAGGGGTTGACTAGCGGGAACACCGGGGAGCTGTTTTTT
CDR3: CASSSPPGQGLTSGNTGELFF

V: TRBV18
J: TRBJ2-1
D: -
DNA: TGTGCCAGCTCACCATCACTAGATATTGAGCAGTTCTTC
CDR3: CASSPSLDIEQFF

V: TRBV7-9
J: TRBJ1-4
D: -
DNA: TGTGCCAGCAGCCGAGGGGAGGGTTCCAATGAAAAACTGTTTTTT
CDR3: CASSRGEGSNEKLFF

V: TRBV19
J: TRBJ2-3
D: -
DNA: TGTGCCAGTAGCAACACAGATACGCAGTATTTT
CDR3: CASSNTDTQYF

V: TRBV14
J: TRBJ2-5
D: -
DNA: TGTGCCAGCAGCCAAGACGTCAGGAGGGCAGAGACCCAGTACTTC
CDR3: CASSQDVRRAETQYF

V: TRBV7-2
J: TRBJ1-1
D: -
DNA: TGTGCCAGCAGCTTACAAGCGGTGATGAACACTGAAGCTTTCTTT
CDR3: CASSLQAVMNTEAFF

V: TRBV18
J: TRBJ2-1
D: TRBD1
DNA: TGTGCCAGCTCACCGGGACAGGGGGCGCACAATGAGCAGTTCTTC
CDR3: CASSPGQGAHNEQFF

V: TRBV7-2
J: TRBJ2-3
D: TRBD2
DNA: TGTGCCAGCAGCCCGGGACTAGCGGGGGGCCCGATCCTCACAGATACGCAGTATTTT
CDR3: CASSPGLAGGPILTDTQYF

V: TRBV4-1
J: TRBJ2-1
D: -
DNA: TGCGCCAGCAGCCATAGGGACTTAGGCTCCTACAATGAGCAGTTCTTC
CDR3: CASSHRDLGSYNEQFF

V: TRBV5-4
J: TRBJ1-2
D: -
DNA: TGTGCCAGCAGACCTAATGACAGGAACTATGGCTACACCTTC
CDR3: CASRPNDRNYGYTF

V: TRBV11-2
J: TRBJ2-5
D: -
DNA: TGTGCCAGCAGCTTAGCCGGGACACCGGGATCAGAGACCCAGTACTTC
CDR3: CASSLAGTPGSETQYF

V: TRBV4-1
J: TRBJ1-4
D: -
DNA: TGCGCCAGCAGCCAGGCTCTTCGGGTCCCAACTAATGAAAAACTGTTTTTT
CDR3: CASSQALRVPTNEKLFF

V: TRBV5-1
J: TRBJ2-3
D: -
DNA: TGCGCCAGCAGCGGAGGCACAGATACGCAGTATTTT
CDR3: CASSGGTDTQYF

V: TRBV7-3
J: TRBJ2-7
D: TRBD2
DNA: TGTGCCAGCAGCCCCCTAGCGGGGGGGCCTAGCGAGCAGTACTTC
CDR3: CASSPLAGGPSEQYF

V: TRBV12-5
J: TRBJ2-1
D: TRBD2
DNA: TGTGCTAGTGGTTTGCGGACTAGCGGGAGGCTCAATGAGCAGTTCTTC
CDR3: CASGLRTSGRLNEQFF

V: TRBV5-1
J: TRBJ1-6
D: -
DNA: TGCGCCAGCAGCCTAGACGACAATTCACCCCTCCACTTT
CDR3: CASSLDDNSPLHF